The entry that follows covers one T cell receptor beta chain sequence. Its matching antigen is unknown. The data stem from a study of OX40 agonist ivuxolimab in advanced cancers. Turning to the study itself: Treatment received earlier with anti-PD-1, anti-PD-L1 or anti-CTLA-4 agents was allowed, and more than 35% had some.

Here immunoSEQ multiplex PCR was the method, and the copy in TCRdb shows in-frame clones only, minus some. Altogether 83,000 or so clones are present, about 88% being singletons, with the ten largest covering around 1.5%. Overall study findings and caveats: Relative to CD4+ cells, CD8+ T cells on average had more expanded clones. By week 6 at 0.1 to 3.0 mg/kg, blood CD4+ and CD8+ T cells had expanded clonally.

Samples were taken at baseline and on day 1 of cycles 4 and 7. With V trimmed by 3 bases and J by 3 bases, 2 bases remained unmatched. The CDR3 loop spans 14 amino acids. Germline V gene sequence: CDR1 MDHEN, CDR2 SYDVKM. The source is an adult with an advanced solid tumor such as melanoma, head and neck, liver or kidney cancer. This specimen was CD4+ or CD8+ T cells sorted from blood, taken in a trial of the OX40 agonist ivuxolimab. The chain has TRBV28 and TRBJ2-4; 7 bases match TRBD2. The CDR3 nucleotides are TGTGCCAGCAGTTTTGGGGGGGGCAAAAACATTCAGTACTTC. Residues: CASSFGGGKNIQYF.